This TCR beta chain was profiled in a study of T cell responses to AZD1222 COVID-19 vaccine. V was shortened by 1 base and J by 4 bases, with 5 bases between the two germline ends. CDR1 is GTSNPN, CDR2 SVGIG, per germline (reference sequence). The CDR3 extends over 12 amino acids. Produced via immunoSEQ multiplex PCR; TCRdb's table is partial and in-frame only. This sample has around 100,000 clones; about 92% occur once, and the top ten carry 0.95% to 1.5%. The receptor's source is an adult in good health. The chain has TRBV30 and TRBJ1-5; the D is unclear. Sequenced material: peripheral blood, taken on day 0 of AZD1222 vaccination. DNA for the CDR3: TGTGCCTGGAGTGAAAATAATCAGCCCCAGCATTTT. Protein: CAWSENNQPQHF.